The entry below describes one T cell receptor (beta chain). TCRdb's copy holds only in-frame clones and misses some; the assay was immunoSEQ multiplex PCR. Of 100,000 or so clones detected, approximately 78% appear once; the ten largest clones hold over 7.5%. These data come from a study of control samples from healthy donors and cancer patients. From germline, CDR1 is MNHEY and CDR2 SVGAGI. The CDR3 is 14 amino acids. V lost 5 bases and J lost 2, with 12 bases in between. The J gene is TRBJ1-1, the V gene TRBV6-5; D remains ambiguous. The sequencing input was blood. The origin of this receptor is a woman between 55 and 75 years old in good health. CDR3 sequence: CASSMISGNTEAFF. In DNA form, the CDR3 reads TGTGCCAGCAGTATGATATCCGGAAACACTGAAGCTTTCTTT.